Following are 8 T cell receptor beta chains from one sample sequenced in a study of control samples from healthy donors and cancer patients (dated by TCRdb to 2018 to 2020). Receptors were amplified or captured by the immunoSEQ multiplex PCR assay. TCRdb provides this immuneACCESS table in a form limited to in-frame rearrangements. Some clones are lacking; in checked studies, under half of them reflect an unresolved V gene, and why the rest are absent is not known. Within this sample are roughly 130,000 clones, with just under 95% of them counted one time only. Around 14% of the sample is in the top ten clones. Sequenced input: PBMCs. Receptors originate from a man between 60 and 75 years old with colorectal cancer.

The V and J genes are TRBV6-6 and TRBJ1-2, with D tentatively TRBD1 (6 bases). Germline values: CDR1 MNHNY, CDR2 SVGAGI (reference sequence). V lost 5 bases, J lost 4 bases, and 14 bases lay in between. The CDR3 extends over 14 amino acids. CDR3 sequence (DNA): TGTGCCAGCAGTGTCTCACAGGGAATCTATGGCTACACCTTC. It is translated as CASSVSQGIYGYTF.

J is TRBJ2-2 and V is TRBV9; D possibly corresponds to TRBD2 (7 bases). There are 16 residues in the CDR3. Germline assignment: CDR1 SGDLS and CDR2 YYNGEE. V was shortened by 0 bases and J by 5 bases, with 14 bases between the two germline ends. CDR3 sequence reads: CASSVEGRGATGELFF. As DNA, the CDR3 is TGTGCCAGCAGCGTAGAAGGTCGGGGGGCTACCGGGGAGCTGTTTTTT.

The chain couples TRBV30 to TRBJ2-3, with TRBD2 identical over 10 bases. There are 18 residues in the CDR3. V gave up 0 bases and J gave up 0 bases; unmatched junction bases: 9. CDR1 and CDR2 (germline): GTSNPN, SVGIG (reference sequence). The CDR3 DNA follows: TGTGCCTGGAGTGTCTGGCTAGCGGGGGCATTTAGCACAGATACGCAGTATTTT. Translation: CAWSVWLAGAFSTDTQYF.

This clone was recorded once. The chain recombines TRBV7-8 with TRBJ1-4; 9 nucleotides align to TRBD1. J gave up 6 bases and V 4 bases, and 6 bases lay outside the gene matches. Germline-derived CDR1 and CDR2 are SGHVS and FQNEAQ. The length of the CDR3 is 15 residues. CDR3 DNA sequence: TGTGCCAGCAGCTCGTGGACAGGGGAGGATGAAAAACTGTTTTTT. Its protein is CASSSWTGEDEKLFF. The full variable domain, with the rest looked up from reference TRBV7-8 and TRBJ1-4, is GAGVSQSPRYKVAKRGQDVALRCDPISGHVSLFWYQQALGQGPEFLTYFQNEAQLDKSGLPSDRFFAERPEGSVSTLKIQRTQQEDSAVYLCASSSWTGEDEKLFFGSGTQLSVL.

The V gene is TRBV2, the J gene TRBJ2-7, with a weak D call TRBD2 (5 bases). The V end was cut by 8 bases, the J end by 3 bases, with 8 bases between. CDR3 size: 11 residues. Germline loops: CDR1 SNHLY, CDR2 FYNNEI. CDR3 nucleotide sequence: TGTGCCAGCCGGACTTTCTACGAGCAGTACTTC. Its protein product is CASRTFYEQYF.

CDR3 region: CASSLTGVAGYTF. The CDR3 DNA reads TGTGCCAGCAGTCTAACAGGTGTCGCCGGCTACACCTTC. V is TRBV6-4 and J is TRBJ1-2, with D perhaps TRBD1 (5 bases). The length of the CDR3 is 13 residues. The V end was cut by 5 bases, the J end by 8 bases, with 15 bases between. Looked up from germline, CDR1 is MRHNA and CDR2 is SNTAGT.

The rearrangement uses TRBV6-5 and TRBJ2-2, with a possible D match to TRBD2 (5 bases). The CDR3 runs to 12 residues. V lost 11 bases and J 6 bases, leaving 13 bases between the germline ends. Germline V gene data show CDR1 as MNHEY and CDR2 as SVGAGI. The CDR3 DNA follows: TGTGCCTCCTCCACCGGGGCCGGGGAGCTGTTTTTT. Its protein is CASSTGAGELFF.

This clone was picked up one time. The rearrangement links TRBV5-1 to TRBJ2-7; possibly TRBD1 for D (5 bases). The germline V and J ends were trimmed by 7 bases and 3 bases, with 11 bases remaining between them. Germline V gene data show CDR1 as SGHRS and CDR2 as YFSETQ. The CDR3 is made up of 12 amino acids. CDR3 residues: CASSADSYEQYF. DNA for the CDR3: TGCGCCAGCTCAGCCGACAGCTACGAGCAGTACTTC.